These 28 T cell receptor beta chains were all obtained from the same sample, sequenced in a study of shared clonotypes between healthy human individuals. TCRdb keeps only in-frame clones here, not all; method: immunoSEQ multiplex PCR. The data show more than 550,000 clones, roughly 72% seen once. Sequences were obtained from memory CD4+ T cells sorted from blood. Sample subset: CD45RA-negative fraction. These receptors were taken from a woman aged 25 to 45 in good health.

This clone was counted many times. The chain recombines TRBV5-1 with TRBJ2-4; D unresolved. CDR1 and CDR2 (germline): SGHRS, YFSETQ. Trimming removed 1 base at V and 9 bases at J, with 11 bases between. The CDR3 covers 13 residues. The CDR3 region is CASSLSTDGIQYF. The CDR3 nucleotides read TGCGCCAGCAGCTTGAGTACAGACGGCATTCAGTACTTC. The complete variable domain, with remaining parts taken from reference TRBV5-1 and TRBJ2-4, reads KAGVTQTPRYLIKTRGQQVTLSCSPISGHRSVSWYQQTPGQGLQFLFEYFSETQRNKGNFPGRFSGRQFSNSRSEMNVSTLELGDSALYLCASSLSTDGIQYFGAGTRLSVL.

With respect to this clone: This CDR3 is also generated by other DNA sequences in the sample. The rearrangement joins TRBV15 to TRBJ2-7; D not resolved. The CDR3 sequence is 12 residues long. Between the trimmed V and J ends, which lost 0 bases and 4 bases, there was a span of 4 bases. CDR1 is LNHNV and CDR2 is YYDKDF in the germline V gene (reference sequence). CDR3 sequence reads: CATSRDGYEQYF. CDR3 sequence (DNA): TGTGCCACCAGCAGAGACGGGTACGAGCAGTACTTC.

This clone has a count of ten or more. The chain couples TRBV19 to TRBJ2-7; 7 positions agree with TRBD1. This CDR3 spans 13 amino acids. CDR1 and CDR2 from the germline V gene are LNHDA and SQIVND (reference sequence). The V gene end was trimmed by 6 bases and the J gene end by 5 bases; junction bases not matched to a gene: 7. Written as DNA, the CDR3 is TGTGCCAGTAGCGTTCCGGGACAGAACGAGCAGTACTTC. Encoded protein: CASSVPGQNEQYF.

V and J are TRBV11-2 and TRBJ2-7; TRBD2 aligns across 8 bases. The CDR3 sequence is 16 residues long. The J segment lost 4 bases and the V segment lost 1 base, leaving 9 bases of the junction unmatched. Germline values: CDR1 SGHAT, CDR2 FQNNGV. The CDR3 spells CASSLGERAGVYEQYF. The CDR3 coding sequence is TGTGCCAGCAGCTTAGGCGAGCGAGCGGGAGTTTACGAGCAGTACTTC.

The genes are TRBV7-7 and TRBJ2-2; D not certain. CDR1 is SSHAT, CDR2 FNYEAQ, per germline (reference sequence). The V and J ends lost 5 bases and 6 bases respectively, with 10 bases between them. This CDR3 comprises 13 residues. The DNA of the CDR3 is TGTGCCAGCAGCCCCCAGGTAGCCGGGGAGCTGTTTTTT. It is translated as CASSPQVAGELFF. The variable domain in full, completed from reference TRBV7-7 and TRBJ2-2, reads GAGVSQSPRYKVTKRGQDVTLRCDPISSHATLYWYQQALGQGPEFLTYFNYEAQPDKSGLPSDRFSAERPEGSISTLTIQRTEQRDSAMYRCASSPQVAGELFFGEGSRLTVL.

This sequence joins TRBV29-1 and TRBJ1-1; TRBD1 is a possible D gene (5 bases). Germline V gene lookup returns CDR1 SQVTM and CDR2 ANQGSEA. This CDR3 comprises 14 residues. Trimming removed 6 bases at V and 4 bases at J, with 18 bases between. CDR3: CSVATGALVTEAFF. CDR3 nucleotides: TGCAGCGTCGCGACCGGGGCCCTGGTCACTGAAGCTTTCTTT. The full variable domain, its missing parts supplied by reference TRBV29-1 and TRBJ1-1, is SAVISQKPSRDICQRGTSLTIQCQVDSQVTMMFWYRQQPGQSLTLIATANQGSEATYESGFVIDKFPISRPNLTFSTLTVSNMSPEDSSIYLCSVATGALVTEAFFGQGTRLTVV.

This chain uses TRBV30 with TRBJ1-1; D perhaps matches TRBD1 (5 bases). Germline V lookup: CDR1 GTSNPN, CDR2 SVGIG (reference sequence). The CDR3 length is 13 residues. Trimming took off 2 bases at V and 5 bases at J, with 12 bases between the two ends. Written as DNA, the CDR3 is TGTGCCTGGAGTCGGGGGGGAGGGACTGAAGCTTTCTTT. Its protein is CAWSRGGGTEAFF.

This sequence joins TRBV4-2 and TRBJ1-3; D is possibly TRBD1 (5 bases). Trimming removed 5 bases at V and 2 bases at J, with 10 bases between. The germline CDR1 and CDR2 sequences are LGHNA and YNFKEQ. The length of the CDR3 is 14 residues. The CDR3 DNA reads TGTGCCAGCAGCGATGGGGCGACTGGAAACACCATATATTTT. Encoded protein: CASSDGATGNTIYF.

This clone turned up a few times. This sequence joins TRBV28 and TRBJ2-7, with 14 bases that match TRBD2. The germline V gene encodes CDR1 MDHEN and CDR2 SYDVKM. This CDR3 region has 14 residues. The CDR3 loop reads CAVGTSGRSDEQYF. The DNA of the CDR3 is TGTGCGGTCGGGACTAGCGGGAGATCCGACGAGCAGTACTTC.

This clone was recorded once. The chain is built from TRBV18 and TRBJ2-1, with a weak D call TRBD1 (6 bases). The V gene's germline CDR1 is KGHSH and CDR2 LQKENI. The ends were cut back, 2 bases at V and 8 bases at J, with 10 bases in the middle. The CDR3 spans 13 residues. CDR3: CASSPKGVDEQFF. The CDR3 DNA reads TGTGCCAGCTCACCAAAGGGGGTTGATGAGCAGTTCTTC.

The chain is built from TRBV7-9 and TRBJ1-2; TRBD1 agrees at 8 bases. The CDR3 totals 14 residues. The trim removed 5 bases at V and 5 bases at J, leaving 7 bases unmatched. From germline, CDR1 is SEHNR and CDR2 FQNEAQ (reference sequence). The CDR3 reads CASSQRTGQYGYTF. The CDR3 region has the DNA TGTGCCAGCAGCCAAAGGACAGGGCAGTATGGCTACACCTTC.

The rearrangement joins TRBV6-1 to TRBJ1-4; the match to TRBD1 covers 8 bases. CDR3 length: 15 residues. Trimming took 1 base from V and 7 from J; bases not matched to a gene: 5. Germline V lookup: CDR1 MNHNS, CDR2 SASEGT. The CDR3 region is CASSEGNRGSEKLFF. The CDR3 DNA reads as TGTGCCAGCAGTGAAGGGAACAGGGGGAGTGAAAAACTGTTTTTT.

This chain links TRBV6-1 with TRBJ2-7; D remains ambiguous. This CDR3 has 11 amino acids. The V gene lost 2 bases and the J gene lost 12 bases, with 11 bases spanning the gap. The germline CDR1 and CDR2 sequences are MNHNS and SASEGT. In DNA form, the CDR3 reads TGTGCCAGCAGTGAACCGCCTAGGTGGTACTTC. Amino acid sequence: CASSEPPRWYF.

The CDR3 loop reads CASSPGTSGNEQFF. The CDR3 bases are TGTGCCAGCAGCCCGGGGACTAGCGGTAATGAGCAGTTCTTC. This chain joins TRBV11-3 and TRBJ2-1, with TRBD2 matching over 11 bases. The length of the CDR3 is 14 residues. The germline CDR1 and CDR2 sequences are SGHNT and YENEEA. Trimming removed 5 bases from V and 7 bases from J; junction bases left unmatched: 4.

This clone has just a few counts. The sample has other DNA sequences that encode this CDR3 too. The CDR3 here is CASSLDSGTGGYNEQFF. DNA of the CDR3: TGTGCCAGCAGCTTAGACTCCGGGACAGGAGGTTACAATGAGCAGTTCTTC. The chain couples TRBV11-3 to TRBJ2-1, with 8 bases lining up with TRBD1. The V gene end was trimmed by 0 bases and the J gene end by 4 bases; junction bases not matched to a gene: 8. Per the germline V gene, CDR1 is SGHNT and CDR2 is YENEEA. The CDR3 spans 17 residues.

This clone has just one count. J is TRBJ2-7 and V is TRBV29-1; 7 nucleotides line up with TRBD1. The junction had 7 bases not matched to a gene; V was cut back by 1 base and J by 4 bases. The CDR3 contains 14 residues. The germline CDR1 and CDR2 sequences are SQVTM and ANQGSEA. DNA for the CDR3: TGCAGCGTTGAAGGGGACAGCTACCCTTACGAGCAGTACTTC. Protein: CSVEGDSYPYEQYF.

This chain links TRBV4-1 with TRBJ2-5; possibly TRBD2 for D (5 bases). The CDR3 length is 13 residues. V was pared by 4 bases and J by 5 bases, with 11 bases between. Germline assignment: CDR1 MGHRA and CDR2 YSYEKL. The DNA for the CDR3 is TGCGCCAGCAGCCTCGGACTGTTGGAGACCCAGTACTTC. Translated, it gives CASSLGLLETQYF.

The rearrangement links TRBV18 to TRBJ2-7; 9 bases are shared with TRBD1. V trimming: 6 bases; J trimming: 10 bases; junction bases outside the gene matches: 19. This CDR3 spans 16 amino acids. The germline V gene encodes CDR1 KGHSH and CDR2 LQKENI. The CDR3 coding sequence is TGTGCCAGCTCGCCTGAGTCTCCGGGACAGGGACCCTTACAGTACTTC. Protein product: CASSPESPGQGPLQYF. Drawing the rest from reference TRBV18 and TRBJ2-7, the complete variable domain is NAGVMQNPRHLVRRRGQEARLRCSPMKGHSHVYWYRQLPEEGLKFMVYLQKENIIDESGMPKERFSAEFPKEGPSILRIQQVVRGDSAAYFCASSPESPGQGPLQYFGPGTRLTVT.

The chain couples TRBV6-5 to TRBJ2-1; D could derive from TRBD1 or TRBD2 (5 bases each). Deletions cut 6 bases from V and 2 bases from J, with 14 bases between. Per the germline V gene, CDR1 is MNHEY and CDR2 is SVGAGI. There are 15 residues in the CDR3. The CDR3 protein is CASRPGAQTYNEQFF. The CDR3, as DNA: TGTGCCAGCAGGCCCGGGGCCCAAACCTACAATGAGCAGTTCTTC.

The gene calls are TRBV7-7 and TRBJ2-7; no definite D call. The germline V and J ends were trimmed by 1 base and 6 bases, with 10 bases remaining between them. CDR3 length: 13 amino acids. CDR1 and CDR2 (germline): SSHAT, FNYEAQ (reference sequence). In DNA, the CDR3 is TGTGCCAGCAGCTTAGGCCAGAACGGCGAGCAGTACTTC. Amino acids: CASSLGQNGEQYF.

V gene TRBV6-1 combines with J gene TRBJ1-5, with 8 bases lining up with TRBD1. After removal of 2 bases from V and 4 bases from J, the junction contained 7 bases not matched to a gene. Germline values: CDR1 MNHNS, CDR2 SASEGT. This CDR3 has 16 residues. The DNA of the CDR3 is TGTGCCAGCAGTGAACAGGACAGGGTGGGTAATCAGCCCCAGCATTTT. Residues: CASSEQDRVGNQPQHF.

The rearrangement links TRBV19 to TRBJ2-5; 13 nucleotides agree with TRBD2. Per germline, CDR1 LNHDA and CDR2 SQIVND (reference sequence). With V trimmed by 6 bases and J by 4 bases, 8 bases remained unmatched. This CDR3 region has 16 residues. CDR3 loop: CASRPEGLAGAETQYF. The CDR3 nucleotides are TGTGCCAGTAGACCAGAAGGACTAGCGGGAGCAGAGACCCAGTACTTC. Full variable domain (remainder filled in from reference TRBV19 and TRBJ2-5): DGGITQSPKYLFRKEGQNVTLSCEQNLNHDAMYWYRQDPGQGLRLIYYSQIVNDFQKGDIAEGYSVSREKKESFPLTVTSAQKNPTAFYLCASRPEGLAGAETQYFGPGTRLLVL.

This rearrangement joins TRBV9 to TRBJ2-1; D is ambiguous. This CDR3 has 15 residues. V gave up 3 bases and J gave up 3 bases, with 13 bases separating them. Germline CDR1 and CDR2: SGDLS and YYNGEE. The CDR3 nucleotides are TGTGCCAGCAGCGCCGACTGGGGTGTCTACAATGAGCAGTTCTTC. Protein product: CASSADWGVYNEQFF.

This clone was seen once. The rearrangement joins TRBV7-9 to TRBJ2-1; no clear D. Germline assignment: CDR1 SEHNR and CDR2 FQNEAQ (reference sequence). Trimming left V 4 bases short and J 7 bases short, with 11 bases between. This CDR3 spans 13 amino acids. CDR3: CASSSYVLNEQFF. CDR3 sequence (DNA): TGTGCCAGCAGCTCATACGTACTAAATGAGCAGTTCTTC.

As concerns this clone: This may stem from a read error, because a much larger clone lies one nucleotide away. The chain links TRBV5-4 to TRBJ2-5, with 16 bases fitting TRBD2. The CDR3 runs to 16 residues. CDR1 SGHNT and CDR2 YYREEE come from the germline V gene (reference sequence). V was clipped by 4 bases and J by 2 bases; unmatched bases: 2. In nucleotides, the CDR3 is TGTGCCAGCAGCCCGGGACTAGCGGGAGGGCAAGAGACCCAGTACTTC. This translates into CASSPGLAGGQETQYF.

This CDR3 reads CASSVSGTGVSPLHF. CDR3 DNA: TGTGCCAGCAGCGTAAGTGGGACAGGGGTTTCACCCCTCCACTTT. The rearrangement joins TRBV9 to TRBJ1-6; the match to TRBD1 covers 10 bases. Per the germline V gene, CDR1 is SGDLS and CDR2 is YYNGEE. The V and J ends lost 1 base and 9 bases, in that order; junction bases with no gene match: 4. This CDR3 comprises 15 residues.

The DNA for the CDR3 is TGTGCCAGCAGTACCTCGTATGGGCCGGGACGAAGGGGAGATACGCAGTATTTT. Encoded protein: CASSTSYGPGRRGDTQYF. The chain employs TRBV25-1 and TRBJ2-3; D may correspond to TRBD1 or TRBD2 (5 bases each). Germline V lookup: CDR1 MGHDK, CDR2 SYGVNS. The CDR3 covers 18 residues. V dropped 5 bases and J dropped 5 bases, with 26 bases sitting between them.

The genes are TRBV19 and TRBJ2-1; possibly TRBD1 for D (5 bases). The CDR3 spans 16 residues. V was pared by 5 bases and J by 2 bases, with 16 bases between. Germline V gene data show CDR1 as LNHDA and CDR2 as SQIVND (reference sequence). The CDR3: CASSLQNRPPYNEQFF. The CDR3 nucleotides read TGTGCCAGTAGTCTCCAAAACAGGCCCCCCTACAATGAGCAGTTCTTC. Full variable domain (remainder filled in from reference TRBV19 and TRBJ2-1): DGGITQSPKYLFRKEGQNVTLSCEQNLNHDAMYWYRQDPGQGLRLIYYSQIVNDFQKGDIAEGYSVSREKKESFPLTVTSAQKNPTAFYLCASSLQNRPPYNEQFFGPGTRLTVL.